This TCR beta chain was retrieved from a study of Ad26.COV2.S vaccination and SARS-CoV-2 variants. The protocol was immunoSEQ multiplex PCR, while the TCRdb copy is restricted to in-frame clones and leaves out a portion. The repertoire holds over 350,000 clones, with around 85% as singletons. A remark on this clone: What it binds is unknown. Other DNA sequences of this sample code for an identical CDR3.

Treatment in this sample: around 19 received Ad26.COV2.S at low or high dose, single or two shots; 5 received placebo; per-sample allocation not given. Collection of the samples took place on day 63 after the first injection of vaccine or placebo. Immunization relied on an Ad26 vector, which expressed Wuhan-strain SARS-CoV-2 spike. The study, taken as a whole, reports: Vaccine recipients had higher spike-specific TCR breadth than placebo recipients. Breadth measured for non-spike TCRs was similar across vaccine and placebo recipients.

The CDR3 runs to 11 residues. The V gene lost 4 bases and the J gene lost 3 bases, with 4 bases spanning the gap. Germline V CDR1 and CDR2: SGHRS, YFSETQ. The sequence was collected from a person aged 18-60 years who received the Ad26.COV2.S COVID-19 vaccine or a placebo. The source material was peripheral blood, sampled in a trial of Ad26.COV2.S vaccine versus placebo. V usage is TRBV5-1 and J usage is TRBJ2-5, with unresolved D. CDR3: CASSLEETQYF. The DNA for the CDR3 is TGCGCCAGCAGCCTGGAAGAGACCCAGTACTTC. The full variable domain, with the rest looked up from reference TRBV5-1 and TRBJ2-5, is KAGVTQTPRYLIKTRGQQVTLSCSPISGHRSVSWYQQTPGQGLQFLFEYFSETQRNKGNFPGRFSGRQFSNSRSEMNVSTLELGDSALYLCASSLEETQYFGPGTRLLVL.